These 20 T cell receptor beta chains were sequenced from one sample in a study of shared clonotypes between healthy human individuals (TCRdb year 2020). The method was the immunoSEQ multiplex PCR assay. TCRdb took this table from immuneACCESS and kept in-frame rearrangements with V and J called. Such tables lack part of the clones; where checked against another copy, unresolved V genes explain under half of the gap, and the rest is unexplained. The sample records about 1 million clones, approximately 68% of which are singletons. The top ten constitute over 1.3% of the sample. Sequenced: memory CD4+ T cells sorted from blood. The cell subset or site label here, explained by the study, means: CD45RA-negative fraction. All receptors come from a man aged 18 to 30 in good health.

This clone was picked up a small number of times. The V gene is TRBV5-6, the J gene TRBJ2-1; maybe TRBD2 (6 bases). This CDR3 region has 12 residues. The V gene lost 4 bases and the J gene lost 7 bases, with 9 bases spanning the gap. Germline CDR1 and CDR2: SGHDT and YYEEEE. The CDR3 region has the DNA TGTGCCAGCAGCGGCGCGGGAAATGAGCAGTTCTTC. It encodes CASSGAGNEQFF.

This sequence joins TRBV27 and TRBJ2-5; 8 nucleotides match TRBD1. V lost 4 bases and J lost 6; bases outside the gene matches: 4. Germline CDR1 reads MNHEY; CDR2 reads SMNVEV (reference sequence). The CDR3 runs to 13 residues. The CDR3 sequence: CASSSGGGQTQYF. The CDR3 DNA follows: TGTGCCAGCAGTTCAGGGGGCGGACAGACCCAGTACTTC.

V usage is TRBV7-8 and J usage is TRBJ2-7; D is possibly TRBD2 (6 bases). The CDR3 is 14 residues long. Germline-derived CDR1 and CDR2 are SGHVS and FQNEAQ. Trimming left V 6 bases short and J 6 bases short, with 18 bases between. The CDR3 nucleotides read TGTGCCAGCAGTCACGGGAGCGCGAGGGCCGAGCAGTACTTC. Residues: CASSHGSARAEQYF.

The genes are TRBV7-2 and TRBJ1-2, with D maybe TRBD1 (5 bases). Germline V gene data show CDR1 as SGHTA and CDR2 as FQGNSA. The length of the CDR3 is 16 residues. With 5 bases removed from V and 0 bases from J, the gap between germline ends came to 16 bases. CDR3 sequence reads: CASSETTVTTNYGYTF. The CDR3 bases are TGTGCCAGCAGCGAAACGACAGTTACCACTAACTATGGCTACACCTTC.

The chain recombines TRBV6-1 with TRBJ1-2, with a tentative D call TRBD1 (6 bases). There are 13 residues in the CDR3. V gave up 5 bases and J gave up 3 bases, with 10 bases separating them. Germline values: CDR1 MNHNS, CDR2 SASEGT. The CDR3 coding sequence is TGTGCCAGCAGTTCGGAGGGGGACTATGGCTACACCTTC. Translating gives CASSSEGDYGYTF.

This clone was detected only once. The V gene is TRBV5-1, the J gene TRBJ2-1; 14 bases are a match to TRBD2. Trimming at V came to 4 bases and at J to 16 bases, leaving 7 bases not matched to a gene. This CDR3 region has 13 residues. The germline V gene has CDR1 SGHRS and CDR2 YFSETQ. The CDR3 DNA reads TGCGCCAGCAGCGTGACTAGCGGGAGGGCCCCCTTCTTC. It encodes CASSVTSGRAPFF.

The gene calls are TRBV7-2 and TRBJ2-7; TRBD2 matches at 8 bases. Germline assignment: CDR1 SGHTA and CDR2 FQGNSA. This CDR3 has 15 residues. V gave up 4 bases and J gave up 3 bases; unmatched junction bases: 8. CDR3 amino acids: CASSSVFGGVYEQYF. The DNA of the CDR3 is TGTGCCAGCAGCTCGGTTTTCGGGGGGGTCTACGAGCAGTACTTC.

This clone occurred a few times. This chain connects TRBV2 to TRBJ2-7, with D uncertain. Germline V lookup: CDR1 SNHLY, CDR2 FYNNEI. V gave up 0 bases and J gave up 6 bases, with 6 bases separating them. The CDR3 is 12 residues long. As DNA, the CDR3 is TGTGCCAGCAGTGAAGCAGGGCGCGAGCAGTACTTC. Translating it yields CASSEAGREQYF.

The CDR3 nucleotides read TGTGCCAGCAGCTCAAGTGGACTATACGCAGATACGCAGTATTTT. This translates into CASSSSGLYADTQYF. The chain joins TRBV11-2 to TRBJ2-3, with D possibly being TRBD2 (6 bases). V was cut by 4 bases and J by 4 bases, with 15 bases left in between. The CDR3 length is 15 residues. The germline gives CDR1 SGHAT, CDR2 FQNNGV.

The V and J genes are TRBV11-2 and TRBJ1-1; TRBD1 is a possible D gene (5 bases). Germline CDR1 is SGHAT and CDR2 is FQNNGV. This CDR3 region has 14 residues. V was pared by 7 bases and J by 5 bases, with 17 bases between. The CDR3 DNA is TGTGCCAGCACCGAGCAAGGGGCGTTGACTGAAGCTTTCTTT. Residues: CASTEQGALTEAFF.

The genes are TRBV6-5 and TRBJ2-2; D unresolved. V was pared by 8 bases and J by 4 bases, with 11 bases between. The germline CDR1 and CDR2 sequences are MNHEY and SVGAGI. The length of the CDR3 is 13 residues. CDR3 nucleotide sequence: TGTGCCAGCTCAGGAAGCGCCACCGGGGAGCTGTTTTTT. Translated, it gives CASSGSATGELFF.

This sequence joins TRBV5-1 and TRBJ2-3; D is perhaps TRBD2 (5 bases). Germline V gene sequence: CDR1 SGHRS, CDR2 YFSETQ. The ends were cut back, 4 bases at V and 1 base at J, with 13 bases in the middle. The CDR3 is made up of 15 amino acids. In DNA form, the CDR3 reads TGCGCCAGCAGCAAAGGCGGGCTACGCACAGATACGCAGTATTTT. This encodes CASSKGGLRTDTQYF.

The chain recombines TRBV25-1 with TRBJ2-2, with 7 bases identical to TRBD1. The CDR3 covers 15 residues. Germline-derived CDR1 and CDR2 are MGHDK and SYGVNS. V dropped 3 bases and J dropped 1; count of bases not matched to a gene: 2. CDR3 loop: CASSDWDRNTGELFF. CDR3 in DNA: TGTGCCAGCAGTGATTGGGACAGGAACACCGGGGAGCTGTTTTTT.

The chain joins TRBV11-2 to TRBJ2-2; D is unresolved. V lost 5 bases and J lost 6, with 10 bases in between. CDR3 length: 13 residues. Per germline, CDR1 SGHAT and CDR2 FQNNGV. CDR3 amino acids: CASSIGPAGELFF. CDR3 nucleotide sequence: TGTGCCAGCAGCATCGGACCTGCCGGGGAGCTGTTTTTT.

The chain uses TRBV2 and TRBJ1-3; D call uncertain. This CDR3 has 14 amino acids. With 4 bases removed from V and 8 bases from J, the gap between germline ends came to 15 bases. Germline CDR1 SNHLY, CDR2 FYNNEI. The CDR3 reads CASSGASNGDTIYF. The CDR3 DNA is TGTGCCAGCAGTGGAGCCTCAAATGGGGACACCATATATTTT. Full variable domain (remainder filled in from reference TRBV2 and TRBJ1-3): EPEVTQTPSHQVTQMGQEVILRCVPISNHLYFYWYRQILGQKVEFLVSFYNNEISEKSEIFDDQFSVERPDGSNFTLKIRSTKLEDSAMYFCASSGASNGDTIYFGEGSWLTVV.

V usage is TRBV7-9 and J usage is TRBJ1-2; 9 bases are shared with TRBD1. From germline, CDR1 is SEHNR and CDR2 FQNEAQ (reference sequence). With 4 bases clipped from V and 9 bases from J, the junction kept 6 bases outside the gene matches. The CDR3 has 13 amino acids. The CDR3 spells CASSWTGESSYTF. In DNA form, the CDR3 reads TGTGCCAGCAGCTGGACAGGGGAAAGCAGCTACACCTTC.

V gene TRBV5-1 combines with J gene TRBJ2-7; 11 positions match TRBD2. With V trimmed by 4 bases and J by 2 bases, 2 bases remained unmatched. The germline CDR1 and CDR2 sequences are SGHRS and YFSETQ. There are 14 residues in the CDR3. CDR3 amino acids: CASSVTSGTYEQYF. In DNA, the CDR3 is TGCGCCAGCAGCGTGACTAGCGGGACCTACGAGCAGTACTTC.

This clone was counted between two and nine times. The CDR3 nucleotides are TGTGCCAGCAGTCCCCACGGGACAATTACGCAGTATTTT. This gives the protein CASSPHGTITQYF. The V call is TRBV6-5, the J call TRBJ2-3; TRBD1 is a possible D gene (6 bases). The CDR3 runs to 13 residues. Trimming removed 5 bases at V and 8 bases at J, with 14 bases between. CDR1 is MNHEY and CDR2 is SVGAGI in the germline V gene.

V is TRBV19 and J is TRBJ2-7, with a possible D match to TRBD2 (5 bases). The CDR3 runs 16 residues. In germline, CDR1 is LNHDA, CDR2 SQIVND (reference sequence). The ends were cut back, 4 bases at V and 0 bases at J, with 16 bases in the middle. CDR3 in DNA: TGTGCCAGTAGTAAAAAGCAGCCCGGAGGCTCCTACGAGCAGTACTTC. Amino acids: CASSKKQPGGSYEQYF.

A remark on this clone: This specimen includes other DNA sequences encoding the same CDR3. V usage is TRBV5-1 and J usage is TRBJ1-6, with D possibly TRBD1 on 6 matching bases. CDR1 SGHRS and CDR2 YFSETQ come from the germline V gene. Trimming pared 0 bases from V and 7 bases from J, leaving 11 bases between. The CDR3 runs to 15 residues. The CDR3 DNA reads TGCGCCAGCAGCTTGGACAGGGCAGGGAATTCACCCCTCCACTTT. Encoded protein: CASSLDRAGNSPLHF. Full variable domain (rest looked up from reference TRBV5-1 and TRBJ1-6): KAGVTQTPRYLIKTRGQQVTLSCSPISGHRSVSWYQQTPGQGLQFLFEYFSETQRNKGNFPGRFSGRQFSNSRSEMNVSTLELGDSALYLCASSLDRAGNSPLHFGNGTRLTVT.